These 26 T cell receptor beta chains share one sample of origin, sequenced in a study of cytomegalovirus exposure and HLA in healthy donors. Measured with immunoSEQ multiplex PCR; TCRdb has only the in-frame clones, and not every one. This sample has about 82,000 clones, with 93% found just once. Source material: PBMCs. Every receptor here comes from a man between 18 and 29 years old in good health and CMV-seronegative.

V usage is TRBV6-5 and J usage is TRBJ2-5; TRBD2 is a possible D gene (5 bases). CDR1 is MNHEY and CDR2 is SVGAGI in the germline V gene. The CDR3 is 14 amino acids. Trimming cost V 5 bases and J 4 bases, with 14 bases left between them. In DNA, the CDR3 is TGTGCCAGCAGTCCATATTTAGCGTCAGAGACCCAGTACTTC. It translates to CASSPYLASETQYF.

The rearrangement links TRBV6-5 to TRBJ2-1; 11 nucleotides line up with TRBD2. Germline-derived CDR1 and CDR2 are MNHEY and SVGAGI. Losses at the gene ends were 3 bases for V and 10 bases for J; bases not matched to a gene: 8. The CDR3 loop spans 15 amino acids. DNA of the CDR3: TGTGCCAGCAGTTATCGGCTAGCGGGGGGTAGGGAGCAGTTCTTC. This gives the protein CASSYRLAGGREQFF.

The CDR3 protein is CASSLRDNEQFF. The CDR3 DNA reads as TGTGCCAGCTCACTCAGGGACAATGAGCAGTTCTTC. The chain has TRBV18 and TRBJ2-1; D possibly corresponds to TRBD1 (5 bases). The CDR3 sequence is 12 residues long. Looked up from germline, CDR1 is KGHSH and CDR2 is LQKENI. V was shortened by 4 bases and J by 5 bases, with 6 bases between the two germline ends.

This clone was observed once. The chain combines TRBV13 with TRBJ2-7; D may be TRBD2 (7 bases). The V gene lost 6 bases and the J gene lost 3 bases, with 18 bases spanning the gap. The CDR3 sequence is 15 residues long. CDR1 and CDR2 (germline): PRHDT, FYEKMQ (reference sequence). The CDR3 spells CASSGEGGHSYEQYF. The CDR3 DNA is TGTGCCAGCAGTGGGGAGGGGGGCCACAGCTACGAGCAGTACTTC.

The chain recombines TRBV21-1 with TRBJ1-5. TRBV21-1 is a pseudogene. The CDR3 consists of 17 residues. CDR3 loop: CASSTEAVLYSNQPQHF. The CDR3 DNA sequence: TGTGCCAGCAGCACCGAGGCGGTACTTTATAGCAATCAGCCCCAGCATTTT.

Of note for this clone: One end of the junction does not line up with germline, which may come from a read error. The gene calls are TRBV7-7 and TRBJ2-7, with 7 nucleotides matching TRBD1. The CDR3 loop spans 17 amino acids. Germline values: CDR1 SSHAT, CDR2 FNYEAQ (reference sequence). The CDR3 DNA reads as TGTGCTAGCAGCCCCCAGAAGGGACAGTCCCTCTCCTACGAGCAGTACTTC. Amino acid sequence: CASSPQKGQSLSYEQYF. The whole variable domain, filled in from reference TRBV7-7 and TRBJ2-7, reads GAGVSQSPRYKVTKRGQDVTLRCDPISSHATLYWYQQALGQGPEFLTYFNYEAQPDKSGLPSDRFSAERPEGSISTLTIQRTEQRDSAMYRCASSPQKGQSLSYEQYFGPGTRLTVT.

For this clone: It is unclear where the CDR3 begins or ends on the DNA, so no DNA is shown, and the CDR3 is as TCRdb lists it. This rearrangement joins TRBV30 to TRBJ2-7; the table's D call, TRBD1, has no DNA check behind it. The CDR3 spans 11 residues, counting both ends. CDR1 GTSNPN and CDR2 SVGIG come from the germline V gene (reference sequence). The CDR3 reads CAWSVGQGATF.

The chain joins TRBV29-1 to TRBJ1-1; D unresolved. The CDR3 spans 15 residues. V shed 5 bases and J shed 0 bases, with 16 bases lying between them. Germline assignment: CDR1 SQVTM and CDR2 ANQGSEA. The CDR3 DNA sequence: TGCAGCGTTCGCGGGCGGGCAGTAATGAACACTGAAGCTTTCTTT. Its translation: CSVRGRAVMNTEAFF.

The chain couples TRBV9 to TRBJ1-1, with 12 nucleotides matching TRBD1. V lost 3 bases and J lost 5; bases outside the gene matches: 5. The CDR3 has 15 amino acids. Germline lookup yields CDR1 SGDLS and CDR2 YYNGEE. CDR3 residues: CASSGDRGRRTEAFF. The DNA for the CDR3 is TGTGCCAGCAGCGGGGACAGGGGGCGCCGGACTGAAGCTTTCTTT.

As regards this clone: A read error may account for a junction end that differs from germline. This chain joins TRBV7-9 and TRBJ1-4; D is unclear. Germline V gives CDR1 SEHNR, CDR2 FQNEAQ (reference sequence). The CDR3 is 12 residues long. CDR3 nucleotide sequence: TGTGCCAGCAGCTCGCAACAGTATTCCCTCTATTTT. Its translation: CASSSQQYSLYF.

The chain recombines TRBV15 with TRBJ2-5; D is unclear. V was shortened by 1 base and J by 1 base, with 10 bases between the two germline ends. CDR3 size: 15 residues. Per the germline V gene, CDR1 is LNHNV and CDR2 is YYDKDF (reference sequence). CDR3 coding DNA: TGTGCCACCAGCAGAGCTCAGATCTCCCAAGAGACCCAGTACTTC. Its translation: CATSRAQISQETQYF. The complete variable domain, with remaining parts taken from reference TRBV15 and TRBJ2-5, reads DAMVIQNPRYQVTQFGKPVTLSCSQTLNHNVMYWYQQKSSQAPKLLFHYYDKDFNNEADTPDNFQSRRPNTSFCFLDIRSPGLGDTAMYLCATSRAQISQETQYFGPGTRLLVL.

The DNA of the CDR3 is TGTGCCAGCTCACCTCCAGGCTCCTACGAGCAGTACTTC. Its protein product is CASSPPGSYEQYF. The chain carries TRBV18 and TRBJ2-7; D call uncertain. The V end was cut by 3 bases, the J end by 0 bases, with 6 bases between. This CDR3 contains 13 residues. The V gene's germline CDR1 is KGHSH and CDR2 LQKENI.

The chain carries TRBV7-9 and TRBJ2-7; TRBD2 aligns across 13 bases. The germline CDR1 and CDR2 sequences are SEHNR and FQNEAQ (reference sequence). CDR3 size: 19 residues. The V and J ends lost 6 bases and 0 bases, in that order; junction bases with no gene match: 14. The chain's CDR3 is CASRPPPTSGGKSSYEQYF. In DNA, the CDR3 is TGTGCCAGCAGACCCCCACCGACTAGCGGGGGGAAGAGCTCCTACGAGCAGTACTTC.

The CDR3 protein is CASSRIGVMNTEAFF. CDR3 bases: TGTGCCAGCAGCCGGATCGGGGTAATGAACACTGAAGCTTTCTTT. V usage is TRBV28 and J usage is TRBJ1-1; D uncertain. The V end was cut by 6 bases, the J end by 0 bases, with 14 bases between. The germline CDR1 and CDR2 sequences are MDHEN and SYDVKM. The CDR3 sequence is 15 residues long.

The V and J genes are TRBV4-1 and TRBJ1-2; 11 bases agree with TRBD1. Germline lookup yields CDR1 MGHRA and CDR2 YSYEKL. After removal of 1 base from V and 0 bases from J, the junction contained 4 bases not matched to a gene. This CDR3 region has 17 residues. CDR3 residues: CASSQGTGGLSNYGYTF. The CDR3 bases are TGCGCCAGCAGCCAAGGGACAGGGGGCCTTTCTAACTATGGCTACACCTTC.

The genes are TRBV5-4 and TRBJ2-3; D gene uncertain. This CDR3 region has 13 residues. V was pared by 2 bases and J by 6 bases, with 10 bases between. Germline CDR1 SGHNT, CDR2 YYREEE (reference sequence). The CDR3 DNA follows: TGTGCCAGCAGCTTAATGGCCTCTGATACGCAGTATTTT. It translates to CASSLMASDTQYF.

The chain carries TRBV5-8 and TRBJ1-2, with D perhaps TRBD1 (6 bases). Germline values: CDR1 SGHTS, CDR2 YDEGEE. The length of the CDR3 is 14 residues. Trimming cost V 0 bases and J 3 bases, with 9 bases left between them. As DNA, the CDR3 is TGTGCCAGCAGCTTGGCAGGGGCTTACTATGGCTACACCTTC. Translated, it gives CASSLAGAYYGYTF. The full variable domain, its missing parts supplied by reference TRBV5-8 and TRBJ1-2, is EAGVTQSPTHLIKTRGQQATLRCSPISGHTSVYWYQQALGLGLQFLLWYDEGEERNRGNFPPRFSGRQFPNYSSELNVNALELEDSALYLCASSLAGAYYGYTFGSGTRLTVV.

The chain couples TRBV6-6 to TRBJ1-3; perhaps TRBD1 as D (5 bases). Trimming removed 6 bases from V and 0 bases from J, with 12 bases in between. This CDR3 spans 15 amino acids. The V gene's germline CDR1 is MNHNY and CDR2 SVGAGI (reference sequence). CDR3 bases: TGTGCCAGCAGCCCACAGGTCCCCTCTGGAAACACCATATATTTT. This sequence encodes CASSPQVPSGNTIYF.

The chain is built from TRBV5-6 and TRBJ1-4, with TRBD1 as a possible D gene (6 bases). Trimming cost V 4 bases and J 3 bases, with 19 bases left between them. Germline CDR1 and CDR2: SGHDT and YYEEEE. This CDR3 spans 17 amino acids. CDR3 residues: CASSPTLYRASNEKLFF. The CDR3 nucleotides are TGTGCCAGCAGCCCCACCCTATACAGGGCCTCTAATGAAAAACTGTTTTTT.

The gene calls are TRBV6-5 and TRBJ1-2; the match to TRBD1 covers 8 bases. Germline lookup yields CDR1 MNHEY and CDR2 SVGAGI. V was pared by 0 bases and J by 5 bases, with 2 bases of the junction left unmatched. The CDR3 is 14 residues long. CDR3 sequence (DNA): TGTGCCAGCAGTTACTCGCGGACAGGGTATGGCTACACCTTC. Translated, it gives CASSYSRTGYGYTF.

The chain couples TRBV11-2 to TRBJ2-7; TRBD1 agrees at 7 bases. V shed 3 bases and J 4 bases; nucleotides not matched to a gene: 12. Germline lookup yields CDR1 SGHAT and CDR2 FQNNGV. This CDR3 spans 16 amino acids. The CDR3 region is CASSFPNRQGLYEQYF. Written as DNA, the CDR3 is TGTGCCAGCAGCTTTCCTAACCGACAGGGTTTGTACGAGCAGTACTTC. Combining the CDR3 with reference TRBV11-2 and TRBJ2-7 gives the whole variable domain EAGVAQSPRYKIIEKRQSVAFWCNPISGHATLYWYQQILGQGPKLLIQFQNNGVVDDSQLPKDRFSAERLKGVDSTLKIQPAKLEDSAVYLCASSFPNRQGLYEQYFGPGTRLTVT.

The chain combines TRBV7-6 with TRBJ1-2, with a tentative D call TRBD1 (6 bases). The CDR3 loop spans 19 amino acids. Between the trimmed V and J ends, which lost 5 bases and 4 bases, there was a span of 29 bases. CDR1 and CDR2 (germline): SGHVS, FNYEAQ. CDR3 loop: CASSNLLGAGVGRGYGYTF. The CDR3 DNA sequence: TGTGCCAGCAGCAACCTACTCGGGGCAGGGGTGGGTCGTGGCTATGGCTACACCTTC.

The chain couples TRBV27 to TRBJ2-3, with a tentative D call TRBD1 (7 bases). V gave up 2 bases and J gave up 0 bases, with 9 bases separating them. The CDR3 is 15 amino acids. Germline lookup yields CDR1 MNHEY and CDR2 SMNVEV (reference sequence). The CDR3 DNA reads TGTGCCAGCAGTTTACAGGGGGGAAGCACAGATACGCAGTATTTT. Its translation: CASSLQGGSTDTQYF.

V gene TRBV10-3 combines with J gene TRBJ2-2; no definite D call. Germline V gene data show CDR1 as ENHRY and CDR2 as SYGVKD. Trimming stripped 4 bases from V and 3 bases from J, with 12 bases between. The CDR3 spans 15 residues. The CDR3: CAISVQPSDTGELFF. The CDR3 DNA follows: TGTGCCATCAGTGTCCAACCATCAGACACCGGGGAGCTGTTTTTT.

The CDR3 nucleotides are TGTGCCAGCAGTTACACGGGACAGGCCAGGGAGCCCCAGCATTTT. It encodes CASSYTGQAREPQHF. This rearrangement joins TRBV6-5 to TRBJ1-5; 8 positions match TRBD1. Germline V CDR1 and CDR2: MNHEY, SVGAGI. This CDR3 is built from 15 residues. The ends lost 2 bases at V and 8 bases at J; junction bases unmatched: 8.

The V and J genes are TRBV10-2 and TRBJ2-7, with 7 nucleotides matching TRBD1. Unmatched junction bases numbered 4, after V lost 3 bases and J lost 2 bases. The V gene's germline CDR1 is WSHSY and CDR2 SAAADI. This CDR3 has 14 residues. CDR3 in amino acids: CASSEGRGTYEQYF. The CDR3 nucleotides are TGCGCCAGCAGTGAAGGCAGGGGGACCTACGAGCAGTACTTC.